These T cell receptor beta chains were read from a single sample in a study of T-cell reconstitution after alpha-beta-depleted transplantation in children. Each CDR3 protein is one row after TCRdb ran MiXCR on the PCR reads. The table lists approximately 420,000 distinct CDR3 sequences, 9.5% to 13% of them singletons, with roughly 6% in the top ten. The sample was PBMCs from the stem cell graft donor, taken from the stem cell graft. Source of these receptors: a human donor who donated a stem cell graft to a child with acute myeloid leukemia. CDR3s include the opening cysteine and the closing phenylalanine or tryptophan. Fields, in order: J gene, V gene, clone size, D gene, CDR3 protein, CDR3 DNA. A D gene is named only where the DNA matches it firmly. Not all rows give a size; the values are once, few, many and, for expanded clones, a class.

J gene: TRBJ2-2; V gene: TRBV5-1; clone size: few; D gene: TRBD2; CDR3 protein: CASSLRLAGDAGELFF; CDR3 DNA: TGCGCCAGCAGCCTCAGACTAGCGGGAGATGCCGGGGAGCTGTTTTTT
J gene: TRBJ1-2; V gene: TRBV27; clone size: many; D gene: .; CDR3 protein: CASRTGIANYGYTF; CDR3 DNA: TGTGCCAGCAGAACAGGTATAGCTAACTATGGCTACACCTTC
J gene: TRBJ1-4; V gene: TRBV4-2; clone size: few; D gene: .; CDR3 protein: CASSQDISRTGGRREKLFF; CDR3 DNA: TGTGCCAGCAGCCAAGATATCTCTAGGACGGGTGGGCGACGTGAAAAACTGTTTTTT
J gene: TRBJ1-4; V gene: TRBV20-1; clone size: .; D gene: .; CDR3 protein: CSAQEGRNNEKLFF; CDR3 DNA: TGCAGTGCTCAGGAGGGACGGAATAATGAAAAACTGTTTTTT
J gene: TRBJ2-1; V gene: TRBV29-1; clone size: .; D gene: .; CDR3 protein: CSVASRGAGNEQFF; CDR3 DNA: TGCAGCGTTGCATCCCGGGGGGCCGGGAATGAGCAGTTCTTC
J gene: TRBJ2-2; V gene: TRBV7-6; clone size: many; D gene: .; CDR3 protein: CASSLGTSTTSSGELFF; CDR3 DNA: TGTGCCAGCAGCTTAGGGACTTCGACAACCTCATCCGGGGAGCTGTTTTTT
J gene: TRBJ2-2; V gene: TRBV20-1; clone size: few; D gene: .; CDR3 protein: CSARAFEELFF; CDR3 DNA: TGCAGTGCTAGGGCTTTTGAAGAGCTGTTTTTT
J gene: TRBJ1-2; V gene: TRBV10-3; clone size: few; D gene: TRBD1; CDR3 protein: CAISQEDREVDYGYTF; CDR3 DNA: TGTGCCATCAGTCAGGAAGACAGGGAGGTAGACTATGGCTACACCTTC
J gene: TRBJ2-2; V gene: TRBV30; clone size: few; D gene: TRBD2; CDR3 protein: CAWSVAGEVTGELFF; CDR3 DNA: TGTGCCTGGAGTGTAGCGGGAGAGGTCACCGGGGAGCTGTTTTTT
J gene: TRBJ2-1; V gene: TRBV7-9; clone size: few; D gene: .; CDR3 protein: CASSLDPADNEQFF; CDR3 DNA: TGTGCCAGCAGCTTAGATCCTGCCGACAATGAGCAGTTCTTC
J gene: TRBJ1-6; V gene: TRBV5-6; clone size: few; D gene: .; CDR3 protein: CASSLGGAFYNSPLHF; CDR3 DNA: TGTGCCAGCAGCTTGGGGGGTGCCTTCTATAATTCACCCCTCCACTTT
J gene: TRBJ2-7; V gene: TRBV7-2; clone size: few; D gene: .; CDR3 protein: CASSLVGGTYEQYF; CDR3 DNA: TGTGCCAGCAGCTTAGTAGGGGGAACCTACGAGCAGTACTTC
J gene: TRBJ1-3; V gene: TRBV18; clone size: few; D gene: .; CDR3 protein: CASSPSAASSGNTIYF; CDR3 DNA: TGTGCCAGCTCACCCAGCGCAGCCTCCTCTGGAAACACCATATATTTT
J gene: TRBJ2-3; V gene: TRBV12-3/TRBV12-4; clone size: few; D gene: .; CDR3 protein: CASSLSEADTQYF; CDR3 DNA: TGTGCCAGCAGTTTATCGGAGGCAGATACGCAGTATTTT
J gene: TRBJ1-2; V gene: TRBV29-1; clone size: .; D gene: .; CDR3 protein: CSVEEPLNYGYTF; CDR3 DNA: TGCAGCGTTGAAGAACCGCTAAACTATGGCTACACCTTC
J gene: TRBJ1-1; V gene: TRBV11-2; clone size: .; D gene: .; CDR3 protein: CASSPRNEAFF; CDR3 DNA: TGTGCCAGCAGCCCCCGAAATGAAGCTTTCTTT
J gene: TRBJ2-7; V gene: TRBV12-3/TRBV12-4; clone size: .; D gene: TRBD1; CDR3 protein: CASSPGGDRPAEQYF; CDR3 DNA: TGTGCCAGCAGCCCTGGAGGGGACAGGCCTGCCGAGCAGTACTTC
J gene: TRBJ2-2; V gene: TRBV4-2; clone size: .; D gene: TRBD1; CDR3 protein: CASSQDRTGGRTGELFF; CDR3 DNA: TGTGCCAGCAGCCAAGACCGTACAGGGGGCAGGACCGGGGAGCTGTTTTTT
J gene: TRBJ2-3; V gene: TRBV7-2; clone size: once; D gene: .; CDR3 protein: CASSPTRLDTQYF; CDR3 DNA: TGTGCCAGCAGTCCGACACGATTGGATACGCAGTATTTT
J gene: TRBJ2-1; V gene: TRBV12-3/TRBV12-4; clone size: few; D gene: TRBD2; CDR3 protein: CASSLASGVRVHNEQFF; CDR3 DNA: TGTGCCAGCAGTTTGGCTAGCGGGGTCCGGGTTCACAATGAGCAGTTCTTC
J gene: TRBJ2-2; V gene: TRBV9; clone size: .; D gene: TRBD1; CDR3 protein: CASSPRGQEDYTGELFF; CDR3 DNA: TGTGCCAGCAGCCCGCGGGGACAGGAGGATTACACCGGGGAGCTGTTTTTT
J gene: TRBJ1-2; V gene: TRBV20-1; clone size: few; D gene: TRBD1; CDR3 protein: CSAREVGQGAGYGYTF; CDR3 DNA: TGCAGTGCTAGAGAAGTGGGACAGGGGGCTGGCTATGGCTACACCTTC
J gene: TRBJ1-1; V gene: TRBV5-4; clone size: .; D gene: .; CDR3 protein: CASSWGGTEAFF; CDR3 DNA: TGTGCCAGCAGCTGGGGGGGCACTGAAGCTTTCTTT
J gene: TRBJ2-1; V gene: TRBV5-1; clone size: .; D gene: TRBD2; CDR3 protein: CASSHGTTLGSYNEQFF; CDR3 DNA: TGCGCCAGCAGTCACGGGACTACCCTCGGCTCCTACAATGAGCAGTTCTTC
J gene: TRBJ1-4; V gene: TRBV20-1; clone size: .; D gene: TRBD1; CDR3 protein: CSATPAQGRTNEKLFF; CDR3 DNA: TGCAGTGCTACACCAGCACAGGGGCGAACTAATGAAAAACTGTTTTTT
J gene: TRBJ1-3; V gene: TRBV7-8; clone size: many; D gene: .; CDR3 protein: CASSLAVVGNTIYF; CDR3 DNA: TGTGCCAGCAGCTTAGCGGTTGTCGGAAACACCATATATTTT